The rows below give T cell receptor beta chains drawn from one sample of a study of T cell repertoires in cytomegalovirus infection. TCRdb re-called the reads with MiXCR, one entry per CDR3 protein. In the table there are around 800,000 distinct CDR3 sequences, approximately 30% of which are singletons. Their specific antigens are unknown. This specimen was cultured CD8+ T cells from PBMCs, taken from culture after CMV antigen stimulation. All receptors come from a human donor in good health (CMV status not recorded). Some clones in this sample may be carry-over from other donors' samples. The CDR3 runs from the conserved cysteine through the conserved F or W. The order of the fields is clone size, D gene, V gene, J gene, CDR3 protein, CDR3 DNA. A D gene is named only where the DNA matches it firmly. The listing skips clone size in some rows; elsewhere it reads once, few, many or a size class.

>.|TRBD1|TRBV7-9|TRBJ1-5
CASSYYGQGFEAQHF
TGTGCCAGCAGCTACTACGGACAGGGTTTTGAAGCCCAGCATTTT
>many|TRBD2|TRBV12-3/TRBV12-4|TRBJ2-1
CASSLTSGIDEQFF
TGTGCCAGCAGTTTAACTAGCGGGATCGATGAGCAGTTCTTC
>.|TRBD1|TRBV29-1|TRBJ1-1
CSVEDRGTDKLNTEAFF
TGCAGCGTTGAAGATCGGGGGACAGACAAATTGAACACTGAAGCTTTCTTT
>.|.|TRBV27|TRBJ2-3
CASSLPHSTDTQYF
TGTGCCAGCAGTTTACCCCACAGCACAGATACGCAGTATTTT
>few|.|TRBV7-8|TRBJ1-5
CASSLAGQNNQPQHF
TGTGCCAGCAGCTTAGCAGGACAAAACAATCAGCCCCAGCATTTT
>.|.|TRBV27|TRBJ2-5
CASSLTEIGETQYF
TGTGCCAGCAGTTTAACAGAAATTGGAGAGACCCAGTACTTC
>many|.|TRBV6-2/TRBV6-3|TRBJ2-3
CASIPDRSYTDTQYF
TGTGCCAGCATTCCAGACAGGAGCTACACAGATACGCAGTATTTT
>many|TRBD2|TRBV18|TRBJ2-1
CASSANSGGALYNEQFF
TGTGCCAGCTCAGCCAATAGCGGGGGGGCTCTCTACAATGAGCAGTTCTTC
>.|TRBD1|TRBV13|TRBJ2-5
CASSGPGQRDVTQYF
TGTGCCAGCAGCGGACCGGGACAGAGAGACGTGACCCAGTACTTC
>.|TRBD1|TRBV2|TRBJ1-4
CASSEEGAANEKLFF
TGTGCCAGCAGTGAGGAGGGGGCCGCTAATGAAAAACTGTTTTTT